This T cell receptor beta chain was sequenced during a study of lymphopenia after photon versus proton radiotherapy. Study-level results: Proton therapy kept repertoires fairly stable, unlike photons, which gained effector/memory cells. A bigger post-nadir fall in TCR diversity correlated inversely with survival time in deceased patients. Authors raise, but do not show, better survival with proton therapy. After the lymphocyte nadir, photon-treated repertoires showed oligoclonal expansion, especially of CD8+ Temra cells.

CDR1 and CDR2 from the germline V gene are MGHRA and YSYEKL. CDR3 length: 13 amino acids. V lost 1 base to trimming and J lost 7 bases, with 9 bases between them. TCRdb keeps only in-frame clones here, not all; method: immunoSEQ multiplex PCR. Of around 53,000 clones detected, around 88% appear once; the ten largest clones hold just under 30%. With regard to this clone: The antigen remains undetermined.

This receptor was obtained from a man in his fifties with gastric cancer. The material sequenced was peripheral blood, taken from a patient treated with photon-based radiotherapy. The chain combines TRBV4-1 with TRBJ2-3, with D uncertain. The CDR3 loop reads CASSQGGSYTQYF. The CDR3 coding sequence is TGCGCCAGCAGCCAAGGAGGCAGCTATACGCAGTATTTT.